The entry below gives a single T cell receptor beta chain sequence along with its context. Its antigen remains unknown. Per the germline V gene, CDR1 is LNHNV and CDR2 is YYDKDF (reference sequence). There are 11 residues in the CDR3. The V gene lost 2 bases and the J gene lost 7 bases, with 3 bases spanning the gap. This entry is derived from a study of cytomegalovirus exposure and HLA in healthy donors. At the level of the study: As an earlier analysis found, about 179 million T cells yielded fewer than 130 million unique TCR beta sequences.

With 60 Vbeta and 13 Jbeta primers, the PCR was carried out. Measured with immunoSEQ multiplex PCR; TCRdb has only the in-frame clones, and not every one. The sample includes some 160,000 clones, roughly 80% seen only once; the top ten take 1.4%. Overall study findings and caveats: Sequencing depth roughly uniform across donors was assumed in presence/absence analyses.

V and J are TRBV15 and TRBJ2-1; D gene unclear. Input material: PBMCs. The sequence was collected from a male donor in good health and CMV-seronegative. CDR3 in amino acids: CATSRTNEQFF. The CDR3 DNA follows: TGTGCCACCAGCAGAACTAATGAGCAGTTCTTC.